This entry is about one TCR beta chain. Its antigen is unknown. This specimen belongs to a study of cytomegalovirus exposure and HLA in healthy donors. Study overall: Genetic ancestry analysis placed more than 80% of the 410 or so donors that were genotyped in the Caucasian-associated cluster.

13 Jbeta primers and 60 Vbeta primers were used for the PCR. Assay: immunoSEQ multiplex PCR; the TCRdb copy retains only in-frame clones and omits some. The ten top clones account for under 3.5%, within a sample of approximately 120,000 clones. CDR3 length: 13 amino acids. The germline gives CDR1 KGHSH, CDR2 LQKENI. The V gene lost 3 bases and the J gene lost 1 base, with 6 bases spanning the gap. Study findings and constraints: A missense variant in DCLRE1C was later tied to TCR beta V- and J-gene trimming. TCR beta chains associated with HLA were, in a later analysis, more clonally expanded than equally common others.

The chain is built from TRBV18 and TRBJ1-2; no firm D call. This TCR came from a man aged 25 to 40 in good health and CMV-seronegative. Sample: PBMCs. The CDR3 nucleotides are TGTGCCAGCTCACCTGAGGGTAACTATGGCTACACCTTC. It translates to CASSPEGNYGYTF. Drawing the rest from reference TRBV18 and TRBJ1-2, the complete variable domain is NAGVMQNPRHLVRRRGQEARLRCSPMKGHSHVYWYRQLPEEGLKFMVYLQKENIIDESGMPKERFSAEFPKEGPSILRIQQVVRGDSAAYFCASSPEGNYGYTFGSGTRLTVV.